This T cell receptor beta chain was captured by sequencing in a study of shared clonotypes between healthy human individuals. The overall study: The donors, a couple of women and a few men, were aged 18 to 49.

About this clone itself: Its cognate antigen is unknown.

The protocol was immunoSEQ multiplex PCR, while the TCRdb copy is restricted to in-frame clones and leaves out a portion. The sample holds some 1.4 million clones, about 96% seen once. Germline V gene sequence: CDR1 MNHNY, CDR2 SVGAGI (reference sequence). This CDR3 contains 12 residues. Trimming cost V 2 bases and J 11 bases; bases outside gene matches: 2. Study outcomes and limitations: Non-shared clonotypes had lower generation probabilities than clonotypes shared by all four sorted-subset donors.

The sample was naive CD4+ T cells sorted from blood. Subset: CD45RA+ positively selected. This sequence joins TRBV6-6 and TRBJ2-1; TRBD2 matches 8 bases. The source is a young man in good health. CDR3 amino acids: CASSYGTSKQFF. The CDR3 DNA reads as TGTGCCAGCAGTTACGGGACTAGTAAGCAGTTCTTC.